A selection of T cell receptor beta chains follows, all from one sample in a study of blood T cell repertoires in COVID-19. Generated by immunoSEQ multiplex PCR, the TCRdb table keeps only in-frame clones and is missing some. In the table there are roughly 180,000 clones, around 85% of which are singletons. The sample was peripheral blood. The receptor source for this set is a woman aged 55-75 years with acute or convalescent COVID-19. Each CDR3 is given with its conserved first and last residue.

J gene: TRBJ2-1
V gene: TRBV11-1
CDR3 protein: CASSLRGLGEQFF

J gene: TRBJ1-2
V gene: TRBV4-1
CDR3 protein: CASSQDEADYYGYTF

J gene: TRBJ1-1
V gene: TRBV30
CDR3 protein: CAWSVDPFGAFF

J gene: TRBJ2-3
V gene: TRBV10-1
CDR3 protein: CASSDPLAGEGTDTQYF

J gene: TRBJ1-5
V gene: TRBV28
CDR3 protein: CASNIQEQPQHF

J gene: TRBJ2-5
V gene: TRBV12-3/TRBV12-4
CDR3 protein: CASRTGGRETQYF

J gene: TRBJ2-1
V gene: TRBV5-1
CDR3 protein: CASTAAPSGNYNEQFF

J gene: TRBJ2-3
V gene: TRBV3-1/TRBV3-2
CDR3 protein: CASSRIDRNTDTQYF

J gene: TRBJ2-7
V gene: TRBV6-5
CDR3 protein: CASSSPQSGSNYEQYF

J gene: TRBJ2-1
V gene: TRBV6-6
CDR3 protein: CASSSRASGRNEQFF

J gene: TRBJ2-5
V gene: TRBV20-1
CDR3 protein: CSASMSGRASETQYF

J gene: TRBJ2-1
V gene: TRBV5-1
CDR3 protein: CASSLGLAGVDEQFF

J gene: TRBJ1-1
V gene: TRBV28
CDR3 protein: CASSFQVRTAEAFF

J gene: TRBJ1-4
V gene: TRBV20-1
CDR3 protein: CSASLTHANEKLFF

J gene: TRBJ2-5
V gene: TRBV24-1
CDR3 protein: CATSTLGGEETQYF

J gene: TRBJ2-7
V gene: TRBV3-1/TRBV3-2
CDR3 protein: CASSPTPVYEQYF

J gene: TRBJ1-1
V gene: TRBV11-3
CDR3 protein: CASSPKTGGTEAFF

J gene: TRBJ1-5
V gene: TRBV28
CDR3 protein: CASTSPPGQSKGNQPQHF

J gene: TRBJ2-2
V gene: TRBV4-1
CDR3 protein: CASSQLNTGELFF

J gene: TRBJ2-4
V gene: TRBV2
CDR3 protein: CASSAFNIQYF